The 21 T cell receptor beta chains presented below share a single source sample, sequenced in a study of T cells in Graves' hyperthyroidism and ophthalmopathy. From RNA transcripts, TCR beta CDR3 regions were amplified. The TCR CDR3 was amplified in a first-round RT-PCR using the HTBI primer set. TCRdb recomputed calls from the multiplex PCR reads with MiXCR, one row per CDR3 protein. The sample gives around 540,000 distinct CDR3 sequences, around 45% of which show up once; approximately 8.2% is in the top ten. Specimen: peripheral blood or thyroid tissue (not recorded which). The source of these receptors is a woman between 18 and 30 years old with Graves' hyperthyroidism.

This clonotype came up once. The CDR3: CASTAPARGTEAFF. As DNA, the CDR3 is TGTGCCAGTACCGCCCCCGCCAGGGGGACTGAAGCTTTCTTT. The rearrangement joins TRBV15 to TRBJ1-1; 7 bases agree with TRBD1. This CDR3 is built from 14 residues. Germline CDR1 and CDR2: LNHNV and YYDKDF (reference sequence). After removal of 10 bases from V and 5 bases from J, the junction contained 13 bases not matched to a gene.

In its sample, this clonotype was seen many times. The genes are TRBV7-2 and TRBJ1-2; 9 nucleotides match TRBD1. The V gene end was trimmed by 5 bases and the J gene end by 3 bases; junction bases not matched to a gene: 10. This CDR3 is 16 amino acids long. The germline gives CDR1 SGHTA, CDR2 FQGNSA. This CDR3 reads CASSRDRESGDYGYTF. The CDR3 bases are TGTGCCAGCAGCCGGGACAGGGAGAGCGGTGACTATGGCTACACCTTC.

This clonotype has only a few counts. This chain connects TRBV12-3 or TRBV12-4 to TRBJ1-4, with D unresolved. CDR3 length equals 13 residues. Deletions cut 5 bases from V and 8 bases from J, with 12 bases between. The DNA of the CDR3 is TGTGCCAGCAGTGAACAAAGGAAAGAAAAACTGTTTTTT. It encodes CASSEQRKEKLFF.

Ten or more counts support this clonotype. At one of its ends the junction is not consistent with the germline gene, which may arise from a read error. V and J are TRBV29-1 and TRBJ2-5; 8 nucleotides align to TRBD1. In germline, CDR1 is SQVTM, CDR2 ANQGSEA. The CDR3 is 13 residues long. DNA for the CDR3: TGCAACGTTGAAGATTGGACAGGGGAGACCCAGTACTTC. The encoded protein is CNVEDWTGETQYF. Complete variable domain (other parts from reference TRBV29-1 and TRBJ2-5): SAVISQKPSRDICQRGTSLTIQCQVDSQVTMMFWYRQQPGQSLTLIATANQGSEATYESGFVIDKFPISRPNLTFSTLTVSNMSPEDSSIYLCNVEDWTGETQYFGPGTRLLVL.

With respect to this clonotype: The junction does not match germline at one end; this may be a read error. The CDR3 region is CASSQDGAENQPQHF. In DNA form, the CDR3 reads TGCGCCAGCAGCCAAGATGGGGCAGAGAATCAGCCCCAGCATTTT. V gene TRBV7-9 combines with J gene TRBJ1-5; tentative D call: TRBD1 (5 bases). There are 15 residues in the CDR3. Germline V lookup: CDR1 SEHNR, CDR2 FQNEAQ (reference sequence).

This clonotype was counted at least ten times. The gene calls are TRBV10-3 and TRBJ2-5, with 8 bases identical to TRBD2. J was trimmed by 4 bases and V by 6 bases; bases with no gene match: 1. The CDR3 covers 12 residues. Germline-derived CDR1 and CDR2 are ENHRY and SYGVKD. CDR3 in amino acids: CAIRSGRETQYF. The CDR3 DNA reads TGTGCCATCAGAAGCGGGAGAGAGACCCAGTACTTC.

As for this clonotype: One end of the junction fails to match germline, which may point to a read error. The rearrangement uses TRBV10-3 and TRBJ1-3; 8 bases are a match to TRBD1. CDR1 is ENHRY and CDR2 is SYGVKD in the germline V gene. This CDR3 is built from 16 residues. CDR3 DNA sequence: TGTGCCAGCAGTGGGGGGGACAGGATCTCTGGAAGCACCATATATTTT. This sequence encodes CASSGGDRISGSTIYF.

The chain has TRBV4-1 and TRBJ2-7; D remains unclear. Trimming stripped 4 bases from V and 7 bases from J, with 8 bases between. The V gene's germline CDR1 is MGHRA and CDR2 YSYEKL. The CDR3 is 11 residues long. CDR3 amino acids: CASSPFREQYF. CDR3 in DNA: TGCGCCAGCAGCCCTTTTCGGGAGCAGTACTTC.

This clonotype was recorded at least ten times. The chain carries TRBV7-2 and TRBJ1-5, with D maybe TRBD1 (5 bases). V was pared by 4 bases and J by 7 bases, with 14 bases between. This CDR3 contains 14 residues. CDR1 and CDR2 from the germline V gene are SGHTA and FQGNSA. CDR3 amino acids: CASSSRGEGQPQHF. In DNA, the CDR3 is TGTGCCAGCAGCTCTAGGGGAGAGGGGCAGCCCCAGCATTTT.

The chain recombines TRBV4-3 with TRBJ2-7; the D gene is possibly TRBD2 (6 bases). The germline V and J ends were trimmed by 0 bases and 3 bases, with 9 bases remaining between them. Germline CDR1 LGHNA, CDR2 YSLEER. The CDR3 contains 14 residues. DNA for the CDR3: TGCGCCAGCAGCCAAGACCTGCGGGACTACGAGCAGTACTTC. Protein: CASSQDLRDYEQYF.

The gene calls are TRBV7-9 and TRBJ2-5; either TRBD1 or TRBD2 may supply D (5 bases each). Trimming pared 5 bases from V and 8 bases from J, leaving 15 bases between. The CDR3 loop spans 13 amino acids. The germline CDR1 and CDR2 sequences are SEHNR and FQNEAQ (reference sequence). CDR3 coding DNA: TGTGCCAGCAGCACTGGGACGGAGGAAACCCAGTACTTC. The encoded protein is CASSTGTEETQYF.

This clonotype was recorded a few times. The V call is TRBV2, the J call TRBJ2-2; D gene uncertain. V was pared by 8 bases and J by 0 bases, with 16 bases between. CDR1 is SNHLY and CDR2 is FYNNEI in the germline V gene. The CDR3 extends over 16 amino acids. This chain's CDR3 is CASSPRLGTNTGELFF. DNA for the CDR3: TGTGCCAGCTCACCCCGGTTAGGGACGAACACCGGGGAGCTGTTTTTT.

As for this clonotype: The CDR3 end shows no conserved phenylalanine or tryptophan, and so a read error is likely. The rearrangement uses TRBV15 and TRBJ1-1; 8 positions match TRBD1. V dropped 1 base and J dropped 4; count of bases not matched to a gene: 5. This CDR3 has 15 residues. Germline CDR1 is LNHNV and CDR2 is YYDKDF (reference sequence). CDR3 bases: TGTGCCACCAGCAGAGGGACAGGGATGAGCACTGAAGCTTTCCTT. Its translation: CATSRGTGMSTEAFL.

This clonotype occurred many times. The rearrangement joins TRBV10-2 to TRBJ2-5, with 9 nucleotides matching TRBD1. Trimming removed 7 bases from V and 7 bases from J; junction bases left unmatched: 13. Germline CDR1 reads WSHSY; CDR2 reads SAAADI. The CDR3 runs 15 residues. The CDR3 loop is CASTYRGQGMGTQYF. CDR3 in DNA: TGCGCCAGCACCTATCGTGGACAGGGGATGGGGACCCAGTACTTC.

This clonotype occurred many times. The V and J genes are TRBV7-9 and TRBJ1-6; maybe TRBD1 (6 bases). The V end lost 3 bases, the J end lost 14 bases, and 17 bases lay between the germline ends. CDR3 length: 14 amino acids. The germline V gene has CDR1 SEHNR and CDR2 FQNEAQ (reference sequence). CDR3 DNA: TGTGCCAGCAGCTTTCCCCCCTACAGGGAAACCCTCCACTTT. Its protein is CASSFPPYRETLHF.

This clonotype was seen only a few times. CDR3 DNA sequence: TGTGCCAGCAGAGACAACCCCCAGGCCGAGCAGTACTTC. Protein product: CASRDNPQAEQYF. This sequence joins TRBV7-9 and TRBJ2-7; unclear D gene. The length of the CDR3 is 13 residues. Germline V gene lookup returns CDR1 SEHNR and CDR2 FQNEAQ (reference sequence). V was trimmed by 6 bases and J by 6 bases, leaving 15 bases between them.

This clonotype was recorded at least ten times. The rearrangement joins TRBV7-7 to TRBJ2-5, with D tentatively TRBD2 (5 bases). With 5 bases removed from V and 5 bases from J, the gap between germline ends came to 15 bases. This CDR3 spans 14 amino acids. Germline loops: CDR1 SSHAT, CDR2 FNYEAQ (reference sequence). CDR3 coding DNA: TGTGCCAGCAGCCAAGGACGGCCGGGGGAGACCCAGTACTTC. It specifies CASSQGRPGETQYF.

The chain has TRBV7-9 and TRBJ1-2, with D unresolved. The CDR3 extends over 12 amino acids. Germline lookup yields CDR1 SEHNR and CDR2 FQNEAQ (reference sequence). The V and J ends lost 5 bases and 7 bases respectively, with 11 bases between them. The CDR3 sequence is CASSQELTGYTF. In nucleotides, the CDR3 is TGTGCCAGCAGCCAAGAATTGACTGGCTACACCTTC.

This clonotype was recorded many times. The V call is TRBV6-6, the J call TRBJ1-6, with D tentatively TRBD1 (6 bases). Trimming cost V 5 bases and J 7 bases, with 9 bases left between them. Germline V CDR1 and CDR2: MNHNY, SVGAGI (reference sequence). This CDR3 is 13 amino acids long. In DNA, the CDR3 is TGTGCCAGCAGTGTCACAGGGAATTCACCCCTCCACTTT. Translation: CASSVTGNSPLHF.

A single count supports this clonotype. The chain has TRBV2 and TRBJ2-1; 9 nucleotides match TRBD2. Trimming removed 4 bases from V and 4 bases from J; junction bases left unmatched: 17. This CDR3 contains 19 residues. CDR1 is SNHLY and CDR2 is FYNNEI in the germline V gene. DNA of the CDR3: TGTGCCAGCAGTGCTCCCAATCTAGCGGGGAACTATCCGTACAATGAGCAGTTCTTC. Amino acids: CASSAPNLAGNYPYNEQFF.

The chain has TRBV10-3 and TRBJ1-1; D call uncertain. V was clipped by 5 bases and J by 1 base, with 11 bases between them. CDR1 is ENHRY, CDR2 SYGVKD, per germline. There are 14 residues in the CDR3. The CDR3 DNA reads as TGTGCCATCAGTTACTCGAATCCGAACACTGAAGCTTTCTTT. Encoded protein: CAISYSNPNTEAFF.